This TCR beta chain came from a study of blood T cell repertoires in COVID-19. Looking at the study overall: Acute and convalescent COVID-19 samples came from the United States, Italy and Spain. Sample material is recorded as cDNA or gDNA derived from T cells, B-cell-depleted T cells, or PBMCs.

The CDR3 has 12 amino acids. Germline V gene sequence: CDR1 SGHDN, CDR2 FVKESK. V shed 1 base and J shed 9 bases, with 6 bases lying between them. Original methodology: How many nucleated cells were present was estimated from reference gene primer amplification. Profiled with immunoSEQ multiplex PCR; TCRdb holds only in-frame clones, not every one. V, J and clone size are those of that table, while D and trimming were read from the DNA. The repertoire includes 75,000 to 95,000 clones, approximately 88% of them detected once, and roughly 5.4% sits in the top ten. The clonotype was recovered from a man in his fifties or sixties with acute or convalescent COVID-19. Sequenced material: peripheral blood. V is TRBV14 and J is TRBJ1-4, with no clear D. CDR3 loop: CASSQVSQKLFF. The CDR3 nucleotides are TGTGCCAGCAGCCAAGTGAGCCAAAAACTGTTTTTT.